This T cell receptor beta chain was found in a study of control samples from healthy donors and cancer patients. Assay used: immunoSEQ multiplex PCR; TCRdb lists only in-frame clones, some missing. The data show 100,000 to 150,000 clones, around 90% seen once. J gave up 2 bases and V 6 bases, and 8 bases lay outside the gene matches. The CDR3 contains 15 residues. CDR1 is MDHEN and CDR2 is SYDVKM in the germline V gene. V and J are TRBV28 and TRBJ1-1; 8 positions agree with TRBD1. The clonotype comes from a man aged 18-30 years in good health. The sequencing sample was made of blood. For the CDR3, the DNA is TGTGCCAGCAGCTCACGACAGGGGAGTAACACTGAAGCTTTCTTT. This codes for CASSSRQGSNTEAFF.